This TCR beta chain came from a study of T-cell reconstitution after alpha-beta-depleted transplantation in children. Preparation of the TCRbeta library involved a method that used unique molecular identifiers. TCRdb independently ran MiXCR on the PCR reads; one entry per CDR3 protein. The sample lists about 580,000 distinct CDR3 sequences; 25% to 30% were seen once. The CDR3 is 14 amino acids. V was pared by 6 bases and J by 4 bases, with 15 bases between. The V gene's germline CDR1 is SEHNR and CDR2 FQNEAQ (reference sequence). The clonotype was recovered from a boy under three years old with Wiskott-Aldrich syndrome, due to receive a stem cell transplant. The sample was PBMCs, taken before TCRalphabeta/CD19-depleted stem cell transplant. This sequence joins TRBV7-9 and TRBJ1-1, with a possible D match to TRBD1 (5 bases). The CDR3: CASSPQGAATEAFF. Here the CDR3 DNA reads TGTGCCAGCAGTCCCCAGGGTGCAGCCACTGAAGCTTTCTTT.